This is a list of T cell receptor beta chains from one sample in a study of T cell repertoires in cytomegalovirus infection. TCRdb re-derived calls from the reads in MiXCR, one entry per CDR3 protein. The data hold 800,000 to 950,000 distinct CDR3 sequences, with about 30% observed a single time. These TCRs' antigens remain unknown. This specimen consisted of cultured CD8+ T cells from PBMCs, obtained from culture after CMV antigen stimulation. These receptors originate from a human donor in good health (CMV status not recorded). Some clones in this sample may be carry-over from other donors' samples. Each CDR3 is given with its conserved first and last residue. Each record gives: V gene, D gene, clone size, J gene, CDR3 DNA, CDR3 protein. D genes are given only for firm matches. Clone size, where shown, is once, few, many, or a class for clones that have expanded.

V gene: TRBV6-5; D gene: .; clone size: few; J gene: TRBJ1-6; CDR3 DNA: TGTGCCAGCAACCCCGGGGAGGGGGGAAGCGCATATCAGGATTCACCCCTCCACTTT; CDR3 protein: CASNPGEGGSAYQDSPLHF
V gene: TRBV28; D gene: TRBD1; clone size: few; J gene: TRBJ1-6; CDR3 DNA: TGTGCCAGCATCAGGGACAGTCCCAATTCACCCCTCCACTTT; CDR3 protein: CASIRDSPNSPLHF
V gene: TRBV7-9; D gene: TRBD2; clone size: once; J gene: TRBJ2-7; CDR3 DNA: TGTGCCAACAGCTTAGCCCCGGGTAGCGGGGGCCTCTCCTACGAGCAGTACTTC; CDR3 protein: CANSLAPGSGGLSYEQYF
V gene: TRBV7-6; D gene: .; clone size: few; J gene: TRBJ1-5; CDR3 DNA: TGTGCCAGCAGCTCTCTTCCCCAGCCCAATCAGCCCCAGCATTTT; CDR3 protein: CASSSLPQPNQPQHF
V gene: TRBV27; D gene: .; clone size: .; J gene: TRBJ1-1; CDR3 DNA: TGTGCCAGCAGTTTTTCGGGCAGCCCCTCGGGCACTGAAGCTTTCTTT; CDR3 protein: CASSFSGSPSGTEAFF
V gene: TRBV4-1; D gene: TRBD2; clone size: many; J gene: TRBJ2-1; CDR3 DNA: TGCGCCAGCAGCCAAGAGTCGCCAGCGGGGGGTAGCGATGAGCAGTTCTTC; CDR3 protein: CASSQESPAGGSDEQFF
V gene: TRBV12-3/TRBV12-4; D gene: .; clone size: .; J gene: TRBJ1-5; CDR3 DNA: TGTGCCAGCACCCTCCGATACAATCAGCCCCAGCATTTT; CDR3 protein: CASTLRYNQPQHF
V gene: TRBV7-3; D gene: TRBD1; clone size: .; J gene: TRBJ2-1; CDR3 DNA: TGTGCCAGCAGCCCCGGACAGGGGATTGAGCAGTTCTTC; CDR3 protein: CASSPGQGIEQFF
V gene: TRBV7-2; D gene: .; clone size: few; J gene: TRBJ1-5; CDR3 DNA: TGTGCCAGCACCGGAGACAGCCCTTTAGGTCAGCCCCAGCATTTT; CDR3 protein: CASTGDSPLGQPQHF
V gene: TRBV10-3; D gene: .; clone size: .; J gene: TRBJ1-3; CDR3 DNA: TGTGCCATCAACGAAGGAAACACCATATATTTT; CDR3 protein: CAINEGNTIYF
V gene: TRBV6-1; D gene: .; clone size: .; J gene: TRBJ1-1; CDR3 DNA: TGTGCCAGCAGCTGGACGGACACAAACACTGAAGCTTTCTTT; CDR3 protein: CASSWTDTNTEAFF
V gene: TRBV7-6; D gene: .; clone size: .; J gene: TRBJ1-2; CDR3 DNA: TGTGTCAGCAGCGGCTTGGGTGCCCATGGCTACACCTTC; CDR3 protein: CVSSGLGAHGYTF
V gene: TRBV28; D gene: TRBD2; clone size: .; J gene: TRBJ2-1; CDR3 DNA: TGTGCCAGCAGTTTGTCAGGGAGGGGGCAGTTCTTC; CDR3 protein: CASSLSGRGQFF
V gene: TRBV7-9; D gene: .; clone size: few; J gene: TRBJ2-5; CDR3 DNA: TGTGCCAGCAGCCCCCTCATATTAGGGGCGTACCAAGAGACCCAGTACTTC; CDR3 protein: CASSPLILGAYQETQYF
V gene: TRBV27; D gene: .; clone size: few; J gene: TRBJ1-2; CDR3 DNA: TGTGCCAGCAGTTTCGGTCCCTCTAACTATGGCTACACCTTC; CDR3 protein: CASSFGPSNYGYTF
V gene: TRBV28; D gene: .; clone size: few; J gene: TRBJ2-5; CDR3 DNA: TGTGCCAGCAGTTTTGCATACCAAGAGACCCAGTACTTC; CDR3 protein: CASSFAYQETQYF
V gene: TRBV10-2; D gene: TRBD1; clone size: .; J gene: TRBJ1-2; CDR3 DNA: TGCGCCAGCAGTGAGTCCAGGGGGTATGGCTACACCTTC; CDR3 protein: CASSESRGYGYTF
V gene: TRBV6-6; D gene: .; clone size: few; J gene: TRBJ2-7; CDR3 DNA: TGTGCCAGCAGTTACGACAGCTTGGGAAACTACGAGCAGTACTTC; CDR3 protein: CASSYDSLGNYEQYF
V gene: TRBV7-8; D gene: TRBD2; clone size: many; J gene: TRBJ2-5; CDR3 DNA: TGTGCCAGCAGTCTTCTCAGCGGGGCAATCCAAGAGACCCAGTACTTC; CDR3 protein: CASSLLSGAIQETQYF
V gene: TRBV12-5; D gene: TRBD1; clone size: few; J gene: TRBJ2-7; CDR3 DNA: TGTGCTACAAACAGGGGATCGACCTACGAGCAGTACTTC; CDR3 protein: CATNRGSTYEQYF
V gene: TRBV4-1; D gene: TRBD2; clone size: .; J gene: TRBJ2-3; CDR3 DNA: TGCGCCAGCAGCCACCCACTAGCGGGGGGCCCTAGCACAGATACGCAGTATTTT; CDR3 protein: CASSHPLAGGPSTDTQYF
V gene: TRBV7-9; D gene: .; clone size: many; J gene: TRBJ2-3; CDR3 DNA: TGTGCCAGCAGCTTTATACCGGGGGGCCCTGACACAGATACGCAGTATTTT; CDR3 protein: CASSFIPGGPDTDTQYF
V gene: TRBV4-1; D gene: .; clone size: .; J gene: TRBJ1-1; CDR3 DNA: TGCGCCAGCAGCCAAGATACGTTCATGAACACTGAAGCTTTCTTT; CDR3 protein: CASSQDTFMNTEAFF
V gene: TRBV6-2/TRBV6-3; D gene: .; clone size: .; J gene: TRBJ2-1; CDR3 DNA: TGTGCCAGCGCGACTAGCTCCTACAATGAGCAGTTCTTC; CDR3 protein: CASATSSYNEQFF
V gene: TRBV2; D gene: .; clone size: .; J gene: TRBJ1-2; CDR3 DNA: TGTGCCAGCAGGCCAGGGGCGAATTACAGGACTTATGGCTACACCTTC; CDR3 protein: CASRPGANYRTYGYTF
V gene: TRBV7-9; D gene: .; clone size: few; J gene: TRBJ2-5; CDR3 DNA: TGTGCCAGCAGCCCAAGGACGGAAGGAGAGACCCAGTACTTC; CDR3 protein: CASSPRTEGETQYF
V gene: TRBV7-6; D gene: .; clone size: .; J gene: TRBJ2-6; CDR3 DNA: TGTGCCAGCAGCTCCCCTCAGGACTCTGGGGCCAACGTCCTGACTTTC; CDR3 protein: CASSSPQDSGANVLTF
V gene: TRBV7-8; D gene: .; clone size: .; J gene: TRBJ2-1; CDR3 DNA: TGTGCCAGCAGCCCCGACCTAGTGTCCGACAATGAGCAGTTCTTC; CDR3 protein: CASSPDLVSDNEQFF
V gene: TRBV12-3/TRBV12-4; D gene: .; clone size: .; J gene: TRBJ2-3; CDR3 DNA: TGTGCCAGCAGTTTAGCTTCGTACTCGTGGGATACGCAGTATTTT; CDR3 protein: CASSLASYSWDTQYF
V gene: TRBV2; D gene: .; clone size: .; J gene: TRBJ2-7; CDR3 DNA: TGTGCCAGCAGAGAGACAGTTTCCTCCTACGAGCAGTACTTC; CDR3 protein: CASRETVSSYEQYF
V gene: TRBV2; D gene: .; clone size: .; J gene: TRBJ2-1; CDR3 DNA: TGTGCCAGCAGTGGCAGACTAGAGTTAGCCAGCTCCTACAATGAGCAGTTCTTC; CDR3 protein: CASSGRLELASSYNEQFF
V gene: TRBV10-2; D gene: TRBD1; clone size: .; J gene: TRBJ1-3; CDR3 DNA: TGCGCCAACAGTGAGGTTTGGACAGGCTCTGGAAACACCATATATTTT; CDR3 protein: CANSEVWTGSGNTIYF
V gene: TRBV7-4; D gene: .; clone size: .; J gene: TRBJ1-1; CDR3 DNA: TGTGCCAGCAGCTTACTAGACAGATGGAACACTGAAGCTTTCTTT; CDR3 protein: CASSLLDRWNTEAFF
V gene: TRBV7-2; D gene: .; clone size: many; J gene: TRBJ1-2; CDR3 DNA: TGTGCCAGCAGCAGAGAAGGGACAAATCCTAACTATGGCTACACCTTC; CDR3 protein: CASSREGTNPNYGYTF
V gene: TRBV2; D gene: .; clone size: few; J gene: TRBJ2-7; CDR3 DNA: TGTGCCAGCAGTGACAGCCAAGCTTTTTACGAGCAGTACTTC; CDR3 protein: CASSDSQAFYEQYF
V gene: TRBV4-2; D gene: .; clone size: many; J gene: TRBJ1-2; CDR3 DNA: TGTGCCAGCAGCCGGTCCGCGGCGGGGGCTGGCTATGGCTACACCTTC; CDR3 protein: CASSRSAAGAGYGYTF
V gene: TRBV9; D gene: .; clone size: .; J gene: TRBJ2-1; CDR3 DNA: TGTGCCAGCAGCGTAGATCAATCCGACACCAATGAGCAGTTCTTC; CDR3 protein: CASSVDQSDTNEQFF
V gene: TRBV7-9; D gene: TRBD1; clone size: few; J gene: TRBJ2-2; CDR3 DNA: TGTGCCAGCAGCTTACCCTGGGACAGTTACACCGGGGAGCTGTTTTTT; CDR3 protein: CASSLPWDSYTGELFF
V gene: TRBV12-5; D gene: .; clone size: .; J gene: TRBJ2-5; CDR3 DNA: TGTGCTAGTGGTCCGGGCGGAGCCAAAGAGACCCAGTACTTC; CDR3 protein: CASGPGGAKETQYF
V gene: TRBV6-5; D gene: .; clone size: few; J gene: TRBJ1-2; CDR3 DNA: TGTGCCAGCACTCTGGGACTCGGTGCTAACTATGGCTACACCTTC; CDR3 protein: CASTLGLGANYGYTF
V gene: TRBV7-9; D gene: .; clone size: few; J gene: TRBJ2-1; CDR3 DNA: TGTGCCAGCAGCCCCCCGGGCGGGAACAATGAGCAGTTCTTC; CDR3 protein: CASSPPGGNNEQFF
V gene: TRBV7-9; D gene: TRBD1; clone size: few; J gene: TRBJ1-5; CDR3 DNA: TGTGCCAGCAGCGATGGGACAGGGGATCCACAGCCCCAGCATTTT; CDR3 protein: CASSDGTGDPQPQHF
V gene: TRBV10-3; D gene: .; clone size: .; J gene: TRBJ1-2; CDR3 DNA: TGTGCCATCAGTGAGCCGGAAGGGACCAACTATGGCTACACCTTC; CDR3 protein: CAISEPEGTNYGYTF
V gene: TRBV7-9; D gene: .; clone size: many; J gene: TRBJ1-4; CDR3 DNA: TGTGCCAGCAGCTCACGGGCCAGTGAAAAACTGTTTTTT; CDR3 protein: CASSSRASEKLFF
V gene: TRBV7-9; D gene: .; clone size: many; J gene: TRBJ2-2; CDR3 DNA: TGTGCCAGCAGCTGGAGCCCGGGGGAGAACACCGGGGAGCTGTTTTTT; CDR3 protein: CASSWSPGENTGELFF
V gene: TRBV4-1; D gene: .; clone size: .; J gene: TRBJ2-2; CDR3 DNA: TGCGCCAGCAGCCAAGATATGTCCAGGGAAGGAACCGGGAAGCTGTTTTTT; CDR3 protein: CASSQDMSREGTGKLFF
V gene: TRBV6-5; D gene: TRBD2; clone size: few; J gene: TRBJ2-6; CDR3 DNA: TGTGCCAGCAGTTACTCGCCGCTAGCGGGGATAAGCAACGTCCTGACTTTC; CDR3 protein: CASSYSPLAGISNVLTF
V gene: TRBV7-9; D gene: .; clone size: few; J gene: TRBJ2-7; CDR3 DNA: TGTGCCAGCAGAGGGACCGGACAGATGGCCTACGAGCAGTACTTC; CDR3 protein: CASRGTGQMAYEQYF
V gene: TRBV7-3; D gene: .; clone size: once; J gene: TRBJ1-1; CDR3 DNA: TGTGCCAGCAGCTTGTGGGAGTACACTGAAGCTTTCTTT; CDR3 protein: CASSLWEYTEAFF
V gene: TRBV7-9; D gene: .; clone size: .; J gene: TRBJ2-1; CDR3 DNA: TGTGCCAGCAGCTTAGACGGACAACTATATTCTCCAGAGCAGTTCTTC; CDR3 protein: CASSLDGQLYSPEQFF
V gene: TRBV7-9; D gene: .; clone size: many; J gene: TRBJ1-6; CDR3 DNA: TGTGCCAGCAGCCCAGGGCGACCCCTCCACTTT; CDR3 protein: CASSPGRPLHF
V gene: TRBV28; D gene: TRBD1; clone size: .; J gene: TRBJ2-1; CDR3 DNA: TGTGCCAGCACCTTCGGGACAGGGGTCGATGAGCAGTTCTTC; CDR3 protein: CASTFGTGVDEQFF
V gene: TRBV15; D gene: .; clone size: few; J gene: TRBJ1-1; CDR3 DNA: TGTGCCACCAGCAGGGACACTGAAGCTTTCTTT; CDR3 protein: CATSRDTEAFF